Given below is one T cell receptor (beta chain) in context. Its matching antigen is unknown. The immunoSEQ assay was v3.0, run at survey level. Method: immunoSEQ multiplex PCR; TCRdb's copy keeps in-frame clones and lacks some. Of tens of thousands of clones listed, about 80% are singletons. The data were taken from a study of long-term antiretroviral therapy in people with HIV. Study-level points and caveats: Clones that had undergone expansion before ART dominated the repertoire at all time points. Controls showed broader CDR3 length ranges than did the HIV repertoires.

A minimum of one pre-ART and two post-ART PBMC samples existed for each donor. The CDR3 has 18 amino acids. CDR1 and CDR2 (germline): SGHTA, FQGTGA. V lost 5 bases and J 2 bases, leaving 25 bases between the germline ends. This TCR was recovered from a man younger than 45 with HIV. The chain recombines TRBV7-3 with TRBJ2-7; TRBD1 might be the D (8 bases). The starting material was unsorted PBMCs, obtained roughly 6.1 years after starting antiretroviral therapy. CDR3 DNA sequence: TGTGCCAGCAGCCCTGGGGGGGACAGGCCGGCAGTAACCTACGAGCAGTACTTC. Translation gives CASSPGGDRPAVTYEQYF.